The present TCR beta chain was sequenced within a study of cytomegalovirus exposure and HLA in healthy donors. This PCR relied on a set of 60 Vbeta primers and 13 Jbeta primers. Here immunoSEQ multiplex PCR was the method, and the copy in TCRdb shows in-frame clones only, minus some. The table records roughly 120,000 clones, around three quarters of them present only once. Germline V gives CDR1 LNHDA, CDR2 SQIVND (reference sequence). This CDR3 region has 13 residues. Trimming shortened V by 4 bases and J by 4 bases, and 10 bases separated the two germline ends. The clonotype was recovered from a woman between 40 and 50 years old in good health and CMV-seropositive. The genes are TRBV19 and TRBJ1-2, with D perhaps TRBD1 (6 bases). The sample consisted of PBMCs. The CDR3 region has the DNA TGTGCCAGTAGTAATGAGGGGGTCTATGGCTACACCTTC. This gives the protein CASSNEGVYGYTF.